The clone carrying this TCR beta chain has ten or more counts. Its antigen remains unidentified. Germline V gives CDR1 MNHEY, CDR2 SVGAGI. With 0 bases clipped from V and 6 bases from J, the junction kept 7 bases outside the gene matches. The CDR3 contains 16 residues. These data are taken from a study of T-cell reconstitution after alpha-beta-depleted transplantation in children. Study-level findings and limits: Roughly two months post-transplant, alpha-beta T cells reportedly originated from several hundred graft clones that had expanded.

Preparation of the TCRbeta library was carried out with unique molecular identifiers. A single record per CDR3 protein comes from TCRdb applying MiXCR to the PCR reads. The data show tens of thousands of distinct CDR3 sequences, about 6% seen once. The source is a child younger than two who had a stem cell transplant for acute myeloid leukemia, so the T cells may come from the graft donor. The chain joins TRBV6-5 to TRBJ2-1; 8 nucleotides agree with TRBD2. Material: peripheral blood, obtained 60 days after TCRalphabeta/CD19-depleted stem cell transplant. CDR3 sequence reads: CASSYSERELGNEQFF. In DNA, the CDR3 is TGTGCCAGCAGTTACTCTGAGCGGGAGTTAGGCAATGAGCAGTTCTTC.